The entry below describes one TCR beta chain. This clone's antigen is unknown. Per-base qualities were not stored, and no clone one base away is much larger. At one collaborating source in Seattle, patients were enrolled during active infection and were followed longitudinally through the course of disease. Collaborating institutions collected whole blood in K2EDTA tubes following their own protocols. For TCRbeta analysis, collaborators shipped samples as frozen whole blood, isolated PBMCs, or DNA extracted from either of those sample types. Ends trimmed: V by 5 bases, J by 0 bases; bases unmatched to a gene: 6. From its cysteine to its phenylalanine, the CDR3 spans 15 amino acids. The DNA shown is the 45-base CDR3, in frame from base 1. The germline V gene sets CDR1 to KGHSH and CDR2 to LQKENI. The data were obtained in a study of blood T cell repertoires in COVID-19 (dated by TCRdb to about 2020). With respect to the entire study: The collaborator samples originated in the United States, Italy and Spain and spanned the acute and convalescent phases of COVID-19. Sample metadata almost always included a de-identified subject ID, COVID-19 status, age in years and sex. Samples came from the ongoing ImmuneRACE study (first 160 participants) plus 1,254 subjects from 6 global collaborators. The repertoires were released in a freely available public database intended as a resource for research on the immune response to SARS-CoV-2. Where available, HLA class I and class II types were obtained from metadata supplied by the sample provider rather than from assay-based typing. Subjects who had been exposed to COVID-19, were actively infected with it, or had recovered from it provided the deeply sampled blood TCRbeta repertoires that made up the dataset. The material from the prospective study consisted of cDNA or gDNA derived from T cells, B-cell-depleted T cells, or PBMCs.

TCRbeta CDR3 regions were amplified from genomic DNA using the immunoSEQ Assay, a bias-controlled multiplex PCR. The study's processing was this. Nucleated cell counts per sample were estimated from amplification of reference gene primers within the assay. To quantify the absolute abundance of each unique TCRbeta CDR3 rearrangement, sequence reads were collapsed and filtered. Productive Simpson clonality was computed per sample as the square root of Simpson's diversity index over productive rearrangements. TCRdb carries this immuneACCESS record with in-frame sequences only. Its versions omit some clonotypes, under half of them owing to an unresolved V gene in the studies checked, with the rest unexplained. That table gives V, J and clone size, and the DNA gave D and trimming. Across this sample there are more than 150,000 clones, with roughly 81% seen only once. The top ten hold about 12% of the sample.

What the authors observed across the whole study: The amount of clinical and demographic metadata varied by source and participant and was provided uncurated.

The source is a woman of 80 years or more with COVID-19, enrolled during active disease. Sequencing input: peripheral blood. The V and J segments used are TRBV18 and TRBJ1-2, with TRBD1 matching 7 junction bases. The CDR3 protein is CASSMDRMPNYGYTF. At the DNA level, the sequence is TGTGCCAGCTCAATGGACAGGATGCCTAACTATGGCTACACCTTC.